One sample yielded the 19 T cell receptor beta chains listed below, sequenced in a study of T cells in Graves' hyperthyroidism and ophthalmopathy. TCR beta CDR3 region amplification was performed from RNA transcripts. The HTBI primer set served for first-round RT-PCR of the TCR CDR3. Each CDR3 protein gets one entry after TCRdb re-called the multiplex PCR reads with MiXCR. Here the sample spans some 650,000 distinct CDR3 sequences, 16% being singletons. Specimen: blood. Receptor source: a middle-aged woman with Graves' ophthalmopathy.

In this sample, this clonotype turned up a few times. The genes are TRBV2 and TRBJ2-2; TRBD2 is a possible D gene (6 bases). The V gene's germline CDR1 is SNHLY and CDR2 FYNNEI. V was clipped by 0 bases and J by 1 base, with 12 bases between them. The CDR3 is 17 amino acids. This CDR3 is CASSEALGLKNTGELFF. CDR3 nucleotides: TGTGCCAGCAGTGAAGCCCTCGGACTAAAGAACACCGGGGAGCTGTTTTTT.

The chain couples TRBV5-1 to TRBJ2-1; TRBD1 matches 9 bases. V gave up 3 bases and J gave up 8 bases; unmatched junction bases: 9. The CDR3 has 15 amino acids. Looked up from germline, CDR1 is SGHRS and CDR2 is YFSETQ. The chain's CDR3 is CASSSRQGGAYEQFF. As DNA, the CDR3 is TGCGCCAGCAGCTCCCGACAGGGGGGGGCCTATGAGCAGTTCTTC.

The CDR3: CISPSPGTNNEQFF. The CDR3 DNA follows: TGCATCTCACCTTCCCCCGGGACTAACAATGAGCAGTTCTTC. The V call is TRBV20-1, the J call TRBJ2-1, with 7 bases that match TRBD2. CDR1 and CDR2 (germline): DFQATT, SNEGSKA (reference sequence). The CDR3 has 14 amino acids.

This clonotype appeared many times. The CDR3 region is CASSAPGLGAHEQYF. In DNA form, the CDR3 reads TGTGCCAGCAGCGCTCCGGGACTAGGAGCCCACGAGCAGTACTTC. This chain joins TRBV2 and TRBJ2-7; TRBD2 aligns across 8 bases. CDR3 size: 15 residues. Germline V gene sequence: CDR1 SNHLY, CDR2 FYNNEI. The V gene end was trimmed by 6 bases and the J gene end by 5 bases; junction bases not matched to a gene: 12.

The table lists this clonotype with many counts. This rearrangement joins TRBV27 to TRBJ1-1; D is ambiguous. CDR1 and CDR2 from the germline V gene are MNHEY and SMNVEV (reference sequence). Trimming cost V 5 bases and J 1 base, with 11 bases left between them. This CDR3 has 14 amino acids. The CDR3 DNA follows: TGTGCCAGCAGTCCCCCCGGTCCGAACACTGAAGCTTTCTTT. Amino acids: CASSPPGPNTEAFF.

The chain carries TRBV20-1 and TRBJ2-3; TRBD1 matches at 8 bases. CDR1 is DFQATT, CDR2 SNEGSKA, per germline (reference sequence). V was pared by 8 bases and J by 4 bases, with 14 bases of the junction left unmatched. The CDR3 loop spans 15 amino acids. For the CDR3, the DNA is TGCAGTCCCCCCGTCCTTGAGACAGGGGCAGATACGCAGTATTTT. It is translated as CSPPVLETGADTQYF.

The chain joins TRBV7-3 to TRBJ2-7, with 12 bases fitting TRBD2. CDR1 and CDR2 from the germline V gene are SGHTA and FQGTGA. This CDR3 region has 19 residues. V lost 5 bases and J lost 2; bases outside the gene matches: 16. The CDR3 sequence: CASSRSGLAGTGIPYEQYF. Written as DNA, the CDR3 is TGTGCCAGCAGCCGTTCCGGACTAGCGGGAACGGGGATCCCCTACGAGCAGTACTTC.

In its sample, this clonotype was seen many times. CDR3 coding DNA: TGCAGTGCTAGAGCCCCTCCCGGAAGGACAGGGGGCGCGAGGAACACCGGGGAGCTGTTTTTT. It yields the protein CSARAPPGRTGGARNTGELFF. The V and J genes are TRBV20-1 and TRBJ2-2, with 11 bases matching TRBD1. The CDR3 runs 21 residues. Germline V CDR1 and CDR2: DFQATT, SNEGSKA (reference sequence). Trimming took 1 base from V and 1 from J; bases not matched to a gene: 17.

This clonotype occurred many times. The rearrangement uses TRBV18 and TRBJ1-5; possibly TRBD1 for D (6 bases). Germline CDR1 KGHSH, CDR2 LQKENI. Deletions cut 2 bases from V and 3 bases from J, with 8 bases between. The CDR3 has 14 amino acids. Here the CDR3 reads CASSPWDTNQPQHF. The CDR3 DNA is TGTGCCAGCTCACCATGGGACACCAATCAGCCCCAGCATTTT.

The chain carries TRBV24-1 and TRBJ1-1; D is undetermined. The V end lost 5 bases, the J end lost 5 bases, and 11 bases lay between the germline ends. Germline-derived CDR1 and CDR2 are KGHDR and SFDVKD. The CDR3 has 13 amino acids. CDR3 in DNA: TGTGCCACCAGTGCTGGGGTGGGTACTGAAGCTTTCTTT. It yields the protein CATSAGVGTEAFF.

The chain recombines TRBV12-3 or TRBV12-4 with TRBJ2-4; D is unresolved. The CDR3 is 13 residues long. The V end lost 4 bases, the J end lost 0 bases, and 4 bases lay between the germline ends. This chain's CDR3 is CASSSLAKNIQYF. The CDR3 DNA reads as TGTGCCAGCAGTTCTTTAGCCAAAAACATTCAGTACTTC.

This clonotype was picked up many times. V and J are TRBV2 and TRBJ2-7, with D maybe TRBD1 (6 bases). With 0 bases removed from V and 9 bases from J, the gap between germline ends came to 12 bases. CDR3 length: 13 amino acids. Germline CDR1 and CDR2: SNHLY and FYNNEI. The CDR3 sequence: CASSEADRTVQYF. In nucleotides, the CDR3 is TGTGCCAGCAGTGAAGCGGATAGGACAGTGCAGTACTTC. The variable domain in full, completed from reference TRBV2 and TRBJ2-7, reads EPEVTQTPSHQVTQMGQEVILRCVPISNHLYFYWYRQILGQKVEFLVSFYNNEISEKSEIFDDQFSVERPDGSNFTLKIRSTKLEDSAMYFCASSEADRTVQYFGPGTRLTVT.

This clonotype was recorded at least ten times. This CDR3 reads CASEDPTSGSYEQYF. For the CDR3, the DNA is TGTGCCAGCGAAGACCCGACTAGCGGATCCTACGAGCAGTACTTC. The V gene is TRBV28, the J gene TRBJ2-7; TRBD2 aligns across 9 bases. Germline CDR1 and CDR2: MDHEN and SYDVKM. V was clipped by 8 bases and J by 1 base; unmatched bases: 9. This CDR3 spans 15 amino acids.

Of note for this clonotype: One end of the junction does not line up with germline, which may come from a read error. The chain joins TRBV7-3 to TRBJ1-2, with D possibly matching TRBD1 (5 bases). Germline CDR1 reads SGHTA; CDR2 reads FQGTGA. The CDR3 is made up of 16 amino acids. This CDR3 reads CVSSLINSGLNYGYTF. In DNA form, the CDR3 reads TGTGTCAGCAGCTTAATAAACTCGGGACTAAACTATGGCTACACCTTC.

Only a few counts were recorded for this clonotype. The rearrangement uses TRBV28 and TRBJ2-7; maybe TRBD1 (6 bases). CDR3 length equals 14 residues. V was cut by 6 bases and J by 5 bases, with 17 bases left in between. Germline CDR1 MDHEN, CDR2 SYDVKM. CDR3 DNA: TGTGCCAGCAGCCTCTCAGGGGACCTAAACGAGCAGTACTTC. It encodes CASSLSGDLNEQYF.

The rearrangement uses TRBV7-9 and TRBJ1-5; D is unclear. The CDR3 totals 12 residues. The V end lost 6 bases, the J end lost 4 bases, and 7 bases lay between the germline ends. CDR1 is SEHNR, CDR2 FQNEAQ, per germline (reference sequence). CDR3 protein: CASSVSNQPQHF. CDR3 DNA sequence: TGTGCCAGCAGTGTTAGTAATCAGCCCCAGCATTTT.

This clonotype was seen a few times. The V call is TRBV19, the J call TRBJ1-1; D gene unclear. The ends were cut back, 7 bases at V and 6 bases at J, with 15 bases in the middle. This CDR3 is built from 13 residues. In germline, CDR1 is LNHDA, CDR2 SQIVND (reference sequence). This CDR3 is CASNPVGSAEAFF. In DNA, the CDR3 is TGTGCCAGTAATCCGGTCGGGTCGGCTGAAGCTTTCTTT.

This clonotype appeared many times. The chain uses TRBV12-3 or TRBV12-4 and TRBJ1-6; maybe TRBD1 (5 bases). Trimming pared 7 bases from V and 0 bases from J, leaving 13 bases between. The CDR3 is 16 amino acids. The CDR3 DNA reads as TGTGCCAGCACTGATGGGGGAAGCTCCTATAATTCACCCCTCCACTTT. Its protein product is CASTDGGSSYNSPLHF.

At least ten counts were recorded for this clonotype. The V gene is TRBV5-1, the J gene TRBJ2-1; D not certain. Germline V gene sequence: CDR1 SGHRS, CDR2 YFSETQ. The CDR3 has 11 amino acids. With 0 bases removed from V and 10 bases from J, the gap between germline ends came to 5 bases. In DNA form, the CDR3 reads TGCGCCAGCAGCTTGGCTCTGGAGCAGTTCTTC. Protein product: CASSLALEQFF.